This T cell receptor (beta chain) was recovered during a study of CD8 T cells in ankylosing spondylitis. Library preparation for TCR beta used quantitative 5'-RACE with molecular barcodes. MiXCR, run by TCRdb on the 5' RACE reads, gives a single entry per CDR3 protein. The repertoire holds hundreds of thousands of distinct CDR3 sequences, with roughly 10% as singletons. Study-level results: Characteristic, it appeared, of ankylosing spondylitis blood was a TCR beta motif of eight highly homologous variants. Enrichment of disease-linked clones was reportedly significant in matched ankylosing spondylitis synovial fluid.

On this clonotype: Its antigen is unidentified.

Sequences were obtained from blood, either unsorted or a sorted T cell fraction (not recorded which). The origin of this receptor is a male donor with ankylosing spondylitis.

DNA of the CDR3: TGTGCCAGCAGTTCCGGGACAGGGGTATACTCCTACAATGAGCAGTTCTTC. Translating gives CASSSGTGVYSYNEQFF. The chain couples TRBV12-3 or TRBV12-4 to TRBJ2-1, with 10 bases lining up with TRBD1. The CDR3 sequence is 17 residues long. The junction had 6 bases not matched to a gene; V was cut back by 4 bases and J by 0 bases.